Below, 23 T cell receptor beta chains from the same sample are listed, as sequenced in a study of cytomegalovirus exposure and HLA in healthy donors. The PCR ran on 60 Vbeta and 13 Jbeta primers. Repertoires were generated with immunoSEQ multiplex PCR, while TCRdb's copy carries only in-frame clones and drops some. The sample includes roughly 130,000 clones, about 80% of them seen just once. Sequencing was done on a sample of PBMCs. The receptors originated from a male donor in good health and CMV-seronegative.

The chain links TRBV2 to TRBJ2-7; D unresolved. This CDR3 has 14 amino acids. The germline V gene encodes CDR1 SNHLY and CDR2 FYNNEI. V lost 7 bases and J lost 4, with 17 bases in between. The CDR3 reads CASIEKASTYEQYF. The CDR3 DNA reads as TGTGCCAGCATAGAAAAGGCCTCGACTTACGAGCAGTACTTC.

The chain uses TRBV11-1 and TRBJ1-2, with D tentatively TRBD1 (5 bases). Between the trimmed V and J ends, which lost 3 bases and 4 bases, there was a span of 12 bases. The CDR3 is 14 amino acids. Per the germline V gene, CDR1 is SGHAT and CDR2 is FQDESV (reference sequence). The CDR3 reads CASSFYDSLYGYTF. CDR3 DNA: TGTGCCAGCAGCTTTTACGACAGCCTCTATGGCTACACCTTC.

In its sample, this clone was seen a few times. The genes are TRBV5-1 and TRBJ2-5; 9 nucleotides align to TRBD2. V gave up 4 bases and J gave up 2 bases; unmatched junction bases: 6. Looked up from germline, CDR1 is SGHRS and CDR2 is YFSETQ. This CDR3 is built from 15 residues. As DNA, the CDR3 is TGCGCCAGCAGCGGGCGGACTAGCGCGCAAGAGACCCAGTACTTC. Translated, it gives CASSGRTSAQETQYF.

The V gene is TRBV20-1, the J gene TRBJ1-4, with unresolved D. This CDR3 contains 11 residues. V gave up 6 bases and J gave up 6 bases, with 8 bases separating them. Germline CDR1 DFQATT, CDR2 SNEGSKA (reference sequence). CDR3 in DNA: TGCAGTGCCCGGGAATATGAAAAACTGTTTTTT. Translated: CSAREYEKLFF.

V is TRBV9 and J is TRBJ2-1; D is uncertain. V lost 0 bases and J 2 bases, leaving 9 bases between the germline ends. The CDR3 length is 15 residues. Germline V CDR1 and CDR2: SGDLS, YYNGEE. The CDR3 region has the DNA TGTGCCAGCAGCGTAGGGGCGCGCACCTACAATGAGCAGTTCTTC. It is translated as CASSVGARTYNEQFF.

The chain carries TRBV19 and TRBJ2-5, with D tentatively TRBD2 (5 bases). The V and J ends lost 6 bases and 1 base respectively, with 12 bases between them. The V gene's germline CDR1 is LNHDA and CDR2 SQIVND (reference sequence). There are 14 residues in the CDR3. The CDR3 is CASSRSGPQETQYF. In DNA, the CDR3 is TGTGCCAGTAGCCGAAGCGGCCCCCAAGAGACCCAGTACTTC. The full variable domain, in which reference TRBV19 and TRBJ2-5 provide the parts outside the CDR3, is DGGITQSPKYLFRKEGQNVTLSCEQNLNHDAMYWYRQDPGQGLRLIYYSQIVNDFQKGDIAEGYSVSREKKESFPLTVTSAQKNPTAFYLCASSRSGPQETQYFGPGTRLLVL.

The J gene is TRBJ2-2, the V gene TRBV7-2, with TRBD2 matching 15 bases. The CDR3 is 17 amino acids. The junction had 12 bases not matched to a gene; V was cut back by 11 bases and J by 5 bases. The germline CDR1 and CDR2 sequences are SGHTA and FQGNSA. CDR3 sequence: CACSGGLAGGRTGELFF. In DNA form, the CDR3 reads TGTGCCTGTTCGGGGGGACTAGCGGGGGGAAGAACCGGGGAGCTGTTTTTT.

This chain connects TRBV19 to TRBJ1-2; 8 positions match TRBD1. CDR1 and CDR2 from the germline V gene are LNHDA and SQIVND (reference sequence). With 4 bases clipped from V and 8 bases from J, the junction kept 6 bases outside the gene matches. This CDR3 region has 13 residues. The CDR3 nucleotides are TGTGCCAGTAGTACGGACAGGGTGGAAGGCTACACCTTC. This codes for CASSTDRVEGYTF.

Only one count was recorded for this clone. V is TRBV5-6 and J is TRBJ1-2; D is possibly TRBD1 (5 bases). This CDR3 region has 12 residues. V was pared by 5 bases and J by 6 bases, with 11 bases between. Germline assignment: CDR1 SGHDT and CDR2 YYEEEE. CDR3: CASREQGHGYTF. CDR3 DNA: TGTGCCAGCAGAGAGCAGGGCCATGGCTACACCTTC.

This clone showed up just once. The DNA of the CDR3 is TGTGCCTGGAGTGTACGGAACAGGGTGATTGAAGCTTTCTTT. It yields the protein CAWSVRNRVIEAFF. The chain links TRBV30 to TRBJ1-1; possible D gene TRBD1, 6 bases. The length of the CDR3 is 14 residues. The V gene's germline CDR1 is GTSNPN and CDR2 SVGIG (reference sequence). Deletions cut 0 bases from V and 7 bases from J, with 15 bases between.

The chain uses TRBV5-8 and TRBJ1-5; no firm D call. V gave up 4 bases and J gave up 9 bases, with 14 bases separating them. The CDR3 loop spans 13 amino acids. CDR1 is SGHTS and CDR2 is YDEGEE in the germline V gene. The CDR3 sequence: CASSRTLDRPQHF. The CDR3 DNA sequence: TGTGCCAGCAGCCGGACTCTAGATCGGCCCCAGCATTTT.

The chain employs TRBV30 and TRBJ1-2; tentative D call: TRBD1 (6 bases). Germline-derived CDR1 and CDR2 are GTSNPN and SVGIG (reference sequence). V shed 0 bases and J shed 7 bases, with 9 bases lying between them. CDR3 length: 12 amino acids. Written as DNA, the CDR3 is TGTGCCTGGAGTGTTACAGGGACTGGCTACACCTTC. It translates to CAWSVTGTGYTF.

In its sample, this clone was seen a few times. This sequence joins TRBV6-1 and TRBJ2-7; 8 bases fit TRBD1. V lost 10 bases, J lost 4 bases, and 6 bases stayed unmatched. The CDR3 loop spans 12 amino acids. Germline-derived CDR1 and CDR2 are MNHNS and SASEGT. CDR3 bases: TGTGCCAATGGACAGGGACCGTACGAGCAGTACTTC. It is translated as CANGQGPYEQYF.

This rearrangement joins TRBV4-2 to TRBJ2-7; D call uncertain. In germline, CDR1 is LGHNA, CDR2 YNFKEQ. This CDR3 spans 13 amino acids. The V and J ends lost 0 bases and 0 bases respectively, with 3 bases between them. The CDR3 sequence is CASSQDSSYEQYF. DNA of the CDR3: TGTGCCAGCAGCCAAGATAGCTCCTACGAGCAGTACTTC.

This sequence joins TRBV28 and TRBJ2-5; D remains unclear. Germline CDR1 MDHEN, CDR2 SYDVKM. CDR3 size: 17 residues. The V end was cut by 2 bases, the J end by 1 base, with 17 bases between. The CDR3 region has the DNA TGTGCCAGCAGTTTACGGAGACGGATCTTACCCCAAGAGACCCAGTACTTC. This gives the protein CASSLRRRILPQETQYF.

V gene TRBV10-3 combines with J gene TRBJ2-5; D is unclear. The germline V gene has CDR1 ENHRY and CDR2 SYGVKD. The ends were cut back, 11 bases at V and 5 bases at J, with 18 bases in the middle. This CDR3 contains 13 residues. In nucleotides, the CDR3 is TGTGCCGCAGGTAGTAATAGTTGGGAGACCCAGTACTTC. Translating it yields CAAGSNSWETQYF.

The chain combines TRBV19 with TRBJ1-1; D gene unclear. With 3 bases removed from V and 5 bases from J, the gap between germline ends came to 7 bases. From germline, CDR1 is LNHDA and CDR2 SQIVND (reference sequence). The CDR3 has 12 residues. The CDR3 sequence is CASSMRWTEAFF. In DNA, the CDR3 is TGTGCCAGTAGTATGCGGTGGACTGAAGCTTTCTTT.

V usage is TRBV30 and J usage is TRBJ1-2, with D perhaps TRBD1 (6 bases). CDR1 GTSNPN and CDR2 SVGIG come from the germline V gene (reference sequence). Deletions cut 0 bases from V and 4 bases from J, with 15 bases between. The CDR3 has 15 amino acids. CDR3 sequence (DNA): TGTGCCTGGAGTGTAGGCAGGGGCATCACCTATGGCTACACCTTC. This encodes CAWSVGRGITYGYTF. The variable domain in full, completed from reference TRBV30 and TRBJ1-2, reads SQTIHQWPATLVQPVGSPLSLECTVEGTSNPNLYWYRQAAGRGLQLLFYSVGIGQISSEVPQNLSASRPQDRQFILSSKKLLLSDSGFYLCAWSVGRGITYGYTFGSGTRLTVV.

This sequence joins TRBV19 and TRBJ1-1; no definite D call. V lost 5 bases and J lost 11, with 15 bases in between. Germline V CDR1 and CDR2: LNHDA, SQIVND (reference sequence). The CDR3 has 12 residues. This CDR3 is CASSYPSEFAFF. CDR3 sequence (DNA): TGTGCCAGTAGTTATCCGAGTGAATTCGCTTTCTTT.

Note on this clone: Other DNA sequences of this sample code for an identical CDR3. V and J are TRBV5-1 and TRBJ2-7, with 9 positions matching TRBD1. The CDR3 is 14 residues long. Losses at the gene ends were 0 bases for V and 4 bases for J; bases not matched to a gene: 2. Germline values: CDR1 SGHRS, CDR2 YFSETQ. The CDR3 reads CASSLGQGVYEQYF. In DNA, the CDR3 is TGCGCCAGCAGCTTGGGACAGGGGGTTTACGAGCAGTACTTC. The variable domain in full, with the rest retrieved from reference TRBV5-1 and TRBJ2-7, is KAGVTQTPRYLIKTRGQQVTLSCSPISGHRSVSWYQQTPGQGLQFLFEYFSETQRNKGNFPGRFSGRQFSNSRSEMNVSTLELGDSALYLCASSLGQGVYEQYFGPGTRLTVT.

This CDR3 reads CASRKLGAAGGELFF. CDR3 in DNA: TGTGCCAGTAGGAAATTGGGGGCGGCGGGCGGGGAGCTGTTTTTT. This chain links TRBV19 with TRBJ2-2, with D possibly TRBD1 on 6 matching bases. V was pared by 6 bases and J by 7 bases, with 18 bases between. The length of the CDR3 is 15 residues. The germline V gene encodes CDR1 LNHDA and CDR2 SQIVND (reference sequence).

The genes are TRBV18 and TRBJ1-4, with D possibly being TRBD1 (5 bases). The V gene lost 3 bases and the J gene lost 8 bases, with 13 bases spanning the gap. The CDR3 is 14 residues long. Germline V gene lookup returns CDR1 KGHSH and CDR2 LQKENI. The CDR3 spells CASSPTGREEKLFF. CDR3 in DNA: TGTGCCAGCTCACCGACGGGGCGGGAAGAAAAACTGTTTTTT.

This clone appeared a single time. The CDR3 loop reads CASSFVPESYEQYF. CDR3 in DNA: TGCGCCAGCAGCTTCGTCCCAGAATCCTACGAGCAGTACTTC. J is TRBJ2-7 and V is TRBV5-1, with D unclear. With 2 bases removed from V and 1 base from J, the gap between germline ends came to 10 bases. Germline loops: CDR1 SGHRS, CDR2 YFSETQ. The CDR3 consists of 14 residues.